One TCR beta chain is described in this entry. The CDR3 contains 15 residues. The V gene end was trimmed by 3 bases and the J gene end by 2 bases; junction bases not matched to a gene: 5. Looked up from germline, CDR1 is DFQATT and CDR2 is SNEGSKA (reference sequence). After extraction with the RNeasy kit, about 0.45 to 1 ug of the RNA was reverse transcribed using random hexamers. TCRdb re-derived calls from the immunoSEQ multiplex PCR reads in MiXCR, one entry per CDR3 protein. The sample lists 250,000 to 350,000 distinct CDR3 sequences; about 90% were seen once. These data belong to a study of CD8 T cells in Susac syndrome.

The TCR comes from a human donor with multiple sclerosis. The chain links TRBV20-1 to TRBJ2-1; 9 bases are a match to TRBD2. What was sequenced was CD4+ T cells from PBMCs. The CDR3 is CSARLAGRTYNEQFF. The CDR3 coding sequence is TGCAGTGCTAGGCTAGCGGGAAGGACCTACAATGAGCAGTTCTTC.